One sample yielded the 26 T cell receptor beta chains listed below, sequenced in a study of blood T cell repertoires in COVID-19. Profiling relied on immunoSEQ multiplex PCR, and the TCRdb table lists in-frame clones only, not all of them. The sample carries 180,000 or so clones, more than 65% recorded once. The source material was peripheral blood. The receptors derive from a human donor with acute or convalescent COVID-19. The donor label of this sample is uncertain.

V and J are TRBV29-1 and TRBJ2-3; TRBD1 might be the D (6 bases). CDR1 is SQVTM and CDR2 is ANQGSEA in the germline V gene. V was shortened by 1 base and J by 0 bases, with 8 bases between the two germline ends. This CDR3 has 14 amino acids. The CDR3 reads CSVEGGPSTDTQYF. As DNA, the CDR3 is TGCAGCGTTGAAGGGGGGCCCAGCACAGATACGCAGTATTTT.

This rearrangement joins TRBV3-1 (or the pseudogene TRBV3-2) to TRBJ1-5; D might be TRBD1 (6 bases). From germline, CDR1 is LGHDT and CDR2 YNNKEL (reference sequence). CDR3 size: 12 residues. Trimming pared 0 bases from V and 9 bases from J, leaving 6 bases between. In DNA, the CDR3 is TGTGCCAGCAGCCAAGAAGGGGGGCCCCAGCATTTT. As protein: CASSQEGGPQHF.

The rearrangement uses TRBV4-2 and TRBJ2-1; 14 bases fit TRBD2. V was clipped by 4 bases and J by 8 bases; unmatched bases: 7. Germline CDR1 and CDR2: LGHNA and YNFKEQ. This CDR3 comprises 16 residues. The CDR3 loop reads CASSLTGLAGGDEQFF. CDR3 in DNA: TGTGCCAGCAGCCTAACCGGACTAGCGGGAGGCGATGAGCAGTTCTTC.

V is TRBV6-5 and J is TRBJ2-7; the D gene is possibly TRBD2 (6 bases). Germline CDR1 is MNHEY and CDR2 is SVGAGI. The CDR3 is 15 amino acids. V shed 0 bases and J shed 5 bases, with 14 bases lying between them. CDR3 DNA: TGTGCCAGCAGTTACTCAGGCAGGAGGGCGGACGAGCAGTACTTC. Its translation is CASSYSGRRADEQYF.

The rearrangement links TRBV10-1 to TRBJ1-4; 8 bases are a match to TRBD1. The junction had 11 bases not matched to a gene; V was cut back by 6 bases and J by 5 bases. Germline CDR1 reads WNHNN; CDR2 reads SYGVQD (reference sequence). The CDR3 is 16 residues long. CDR3 coding DNA: TGCGCCAGCAGGGGGGGACAGGAAAAAGGAAATGAAAAACTGTTTTTT. Translating gives CASRGGQEKGNEKLFF.

This clone appeared a few times. The genes are TRBV5-1 and TRBJ1-1; D ambiguous. CDR1 SGHRS and CDR2 YFSETQ come from the germline V gene. V was clipped by 4 bases and J by 0 bases, with 13 bases between them. This CDR3 region has 15 residues. For the CDR3, the DNA is TGCGCCAGCAGCCTTTCCCCCGGGGTGAACACTGAAGCTTTCTTT. Residues: CASSLSPGVNTEAFF.

J is TRBJ1-1 and V is TRBV28; D not resolved. The V end was cut by 6 bases, the J end by 0 bases, with 14 bases between. The CDR3 is made up of 15 amino acids. Germline loops: CDR1 MDHEN, CDR2 SYDVKM. This CDR3 is CASRERGRMNTEAFF. For the CDR3, the DNA is TGTGCCAGCAGGGAGCGGGGAAGAATGAACACTGAAGCTTTCTTT.

In the case of this clone: Other DNA sequences within the sample encode an identical CDR3. This chain links TRBV5-1 with TRBJ2-1; unclear D gene. V gave up 0 bases and J gave up 0 bases, with 4 bases separating them. Germline CDR1 reads SGHRS; CDR2 reads YFSETQ. This CDR3 spans 14 amino acids. The CDR3 DNA sequence: TGCGCCAGCAGCTTGGACGGCTCCTACAATGAGCAGTTCTTC. It translates to CASSLDGSYNEQFF.

The chain joins TRBV5-1 to TRBJ1-3; the match to TRBD1 covers 12 bases. CDR3 length: 18 residues. Germline loops: CDR1 SGHRS, CDR2 YFSETQ. The V and J ends lost 4 bases and 4 bases, in that order; junction bases with no gene match: 12. The CDR3 region has the DNA TGCGCCAGCAGCCCCTTACCGGGACAGGGGGCGGGAGGAAACACCATATATTTT. It yields the protein CASSPLPGQGAGGNTIYF. Complete variable domain (other parts from reference TRBV5-1 and TRBJ1-3): KAGVTQTPRYLIKTRGQQVTLSCSPISGHRSVSWYQQTPGQGLQFLFEYFSETQRNKGNFPGRFSGRQFSNSRSEMNVSTLELGDSALYLCASSPLPGQGAGGNTIYFGEGSWLTVV.

The chain couples TRBV11-3 to TRBJ2-7, with 8 positions matching TRBD1. CDR3 size: 13 residues. Per germline, CDR1 SGHNT and CDR2 YENEEA. J lost 8 bases, V lost 5 bases, and 8 bases had no gene match. The CDR3 spells CASSPGTGSKQYF. The CDR3 DNA reads TGTGCCAGCAGCCCCGGGACAGGTTCGAAGCAGTACTTC.

This clone was seen a handful of times. The gene calls are TRBV6-2 or TRBV6-3 and TRBJ1-2; D gene unclear. With 2 bases removed from V and 8 bases from J, the gap between germline ends came to 9 bases. The CDR3 is 12 amino acids. Germline V gives CDR1 MNHEY, CDR2 SVGEGT. The CDR3 sequence: CASSYEGRGYTF. CDR3 DNA: TGTGCCAGCAGTTACGAGGGAAGGGGCTACACCTTC.

The J gene is TRBJ2-5, the V gene TRBV7-2, with D possibly TRBD1 on 6 matching bases. Germline V CDR1 and CDR2: SGHTA, FQGNSA. Trimming stripped 2 bases from V and 9 bases from J, with 16 bases between. The CDR3 is 14 amino acids. The CDR3 coding sequence is TGTGCCAGCAGCTTAATGCAGGGGCAAGGGGCCCAGTACTTC. Translation: CASSLMQGQGAQYF.

This chain uses TRBV4-1 with TRBJ2-1; 9 nucleotides align to TRBD2. CDR3 length: 15 residues. CDR1 is MGHRA and CDR2 is YSYEKL in the germline V gene. After removal of 6 bases from V and 4 bases from J, the junction contained 7 bases not matched to a gene. CDR3 region: CASRLLAGIYNEQFF. The DNA of the CDR3 is TGCGCCAGCAGGTTACTAGCGGGCATTTACAATGAGCAGTTCTTC.

The gene calls are TRBV2 and TRBJ2-6, with D possibly being TRBD2 (6 bases). V was pared by 8 bases and J by 12 bases, with 14 bases between. CDR3 length: 12 residues. Germline values: CDR1 SNHLY, CDR2 FYNNEI. CDR3 sequence reads: CASLPGGSVLTF. In DNA, the CDR3 is TGTGCCAGCCTTCCTGGGGGGTCCGTCCTGACTTTC. Filled out from reference TRBV2 and TRBJ2-6, the complete variable domain reads EPEVTQTPSHQVTQMGQEVILRCVPISNHLYFYWYRQILGQKVEFLVSFYNNEISEKSEIFDDQFSVERPDGSNFTLKIRSTKLEDSAMYFCASLPGGSVLTFGAGSRLTVL.

J is TRBJ1-1 and V is TRBV2; the match to TRBD1 covers 8 bases. This CDR3 spans 16 amino acids. Germline CDR1 is SNHLY and CDR2 is FYNNEI. After removal of 3 bases from V and 5 bases from J, the junction contained 11 bases not matched to a gene. The CDR3 bases are TGTGCCAGCAGTGAGTCAGGGGGCCTTTTTAAGACTGAAGCTTTCTTT. It specifies CASSESGGLFKTEAFF.

In its sample, this clone was seen a few times. This sequence joins TRBV9 and TRBJ2-2, with no clear D. This CDR3 comprises 12 residues. Germline loops: CDR1 SGDLS, CDR2 YYNGEE. V was cut by 4 bases and J by 2 bases, with 3 bases left in between. Here the CDR3 reads CASSPNTGELFF. As DNA, the CDR3 is TGTGCCAGCAGCCCTAACACCGGGGAGCTGTTTTTT. The full variable domain, with the rest looked up from reference TRBV9 and TRBJ2-2, is DSGVTQTPKHLITATGQRVTLRCSPRSGDLSVYWYQQSLDQGLQFLIQYYNGEERAKGNILERFSAQQFPDLHSELNLSSLELGDSALYFCASSPNTGELFFGEGSRLTVL.

The chain is built from TRBV9 and TRBJ2-1; 10 nucleotides align to TRBD1. The CDR3 runs to 15 residues. Germline-derived CDR1 and CDR2 are SGDLS and YYNGEE. V trimming: 4 bases; J trimming: 3 bases; junction bases outside the gene matches: 4. Here the CDR3 DNA reads TGTGCCAGCAGCACCGGGACAGGGGACTACAATGAGCAGTTCTTC. Translation: CASSTGTGDYNEQFF.

This chain links TRBV5-1 with TRBJ2-2; D unresolved. Looked up from germline, CDR1 is SGHRS and CDR2 is YFSETQ. The CDR3 contains 14 residues. Trimming took off 0 bases at V and 4 bases at J, with 7 bases between the two ends. The CDR3 sequence is CASSLESGTGELFF. The CDR3 DNA is TGCGCCAGCAGCTTGGAATCAGGCACCGGGGAGCTGTTTTTT.

In its sample, this clone was seen once. The V and J genes are TRBV2 and TRBJ1-5; D is unclear. The CDR3 covers 11 residues. From germline, CDR1 is SNHLY and CDR2 FYNNEI. Trimming pared 4 bases from V and 8 bases from J, leaving 6 bases between. CDR3 region: CASSVGEPQHF. Written as DNA, the CDR3 is TGTGCCAGCAGTGTCGGGGAGCCCCAGCATTTT. The variable domain in full, with the rest retrieved from reference TRBV2 and TRBJ1-5, is EPEVTQTPSHQVTQMGQEVILRCVPISNHLYFYWYRQILGQKVEFLVSFYNNEISEKSEIFDDQFSVERPDGSNFTLKIRSTKLEDSAMYFCASSVGEPQHFGDGTRLSIL.

This clone appeared a few times. V is TRBV7-9 and J is TRBJ1-5, with TRBD1 matching 10 bases. The junction had 4 bases not matched to a gene; V was cut back by 5 bases and J by 6 bases. Germline lookup yields CDR1 SEHNR and CDR2 FQNEAQ (reference sequence). This CDR3 is built from 14 residues. CDR3 in DNA: TGTGCCAGCAGCCCGACAGGGGGCACTCAGCCCCAGCATTTT. It yields the protein CASSPTGGTQPQHF.

The CDR3 region is CASSMGQGSPEAFF. The CDR3 nucleotides are TGTGCCAGCAGCATGGGACAGGGAAGCCCTGAAGCTTTCTTT. The chain couples TRBV5-6 to TRBJ1-1; TRBD1 agrees at 9 bases. CDR3 length: 14 residues. Per the germline V gene, CDR1 is SGHDT and CDR2 is YYEEEE. V lost 4 bases to trimming and J lost 6 bases; unmatched junction nucleotides: 7. The full variable domain, its missing parts supplied by reference TRBV5-6 and TRBJ1-1, is DAGVTQSPTHLIKTRGQQVTLRCSPKSGHDTVSWYQQALGQGPQFIFQYYEEEERQRGNFPDRFSGHQFPNYSSELNVNALLLGDSALYLCASSMGQGSPEAFFGQGTRLTVV.

This chain uses TRBV27 with TRBJ2-7; D is possibly TRBD1 (6 bases). CDR3 length: 14 amino acids. V was cut by 3 bases and J by 3 bases, with 12 bases left in between. Germline V gene lookup returns CDR1 MNHEY and CDR2 SMNVEV (reference sequence). CDR3 in amino acids: CASSLNLRGYEQYF. DNA for the CDR3: TGTGCCAGCAGTTTGAATCTCAGGGGCTACGAGCAGTACTTC.

The rearrangement joins TRBV7-8 to TRBJ1-5; 9 bases align to TRBD1. V dropped 5 bases and J dropped 6; count of bases not matched to a gene: 8. The germline gives CDR1 SGHVS, CDR2 FQNEAQ. The CDR3 has 15 residues. The CDR3 protein is CASSTGQGISQPQHF. Here the CDR3 DNA reads TGTGCCAGCAGCACGGGACAGGGAATAAGTCAGCCCCAGCATTTT. Full variable domain (missing parts from reference TRBV7-8 and TRBJ1-5): GAGVSQSPRYKVAKRGQDVALRCDPISGHVSLFWYQQALGQGPEFLTYFQNEAQLDKSGLPSDRFFAERPEGSVSTLKIQRTQQEDSAVYLCASSTGQGISQPQHFGDGTRLSIL.

V is TRBV19 and J is TRBJ1-6; unclear D gene. CDR3 length: 13 residues. V was clipped by 3 bases and J by 5 bases, with 5 bases between them. CDR1 and CDR2 from the germline V gene are LNHDA and SQIVND (reference sequence). The CDR3 protein is CASSIEHNSPLHF. The CDR3 DNA reads TGTGCCAGTAGTATCGAGCATAATTCACCCCTCCACTTT.

The genes are TRBV19 and TRBJ2-2, with D possibly matching TRBD1 (6 bases). Germline V gene lookup returns CDR1 LNHDA and CDR2 SQIVND (reference sequence). Trimming left V 10 bases short and J 4 bases short, with 16 bases between. This CDR3 region has 14 residues. CDR3 nucleotides: TGTGCCACCTCCGGGACAAGATCCACCGGGGAGCTGTTTTTT. Its translation is CATSGTRSTGELFF.

This sequence joins TRBV3-1 (or the pseudogene TRBV3-2) and TRBJ2-7; D might be TRBD2 (6 bases). This CDR3 comprises 14 residues. CDR1 and CDR2 (germline): LGHDT, YNNKEL (reference sequence). The V end was cut by 4 bases, the J end by 1 base, with 11 bases between. The CDR3 is CASSPLGGSYEQYF. The CDR3 region has the DNA TGTGCCAGCAGCCCCCTAGGAGGGTCCTACGAGCAGTACTTC.